These 23 T cell receptor beta chains were all obtained from the same sample, sequenced in a study of T cells in Graves' hyperthyroidism and ophthalmopathy. RNA transcripts served as the template for amplifying TCR beta CDR3 regions. The primer set for the first-round RT-PCR of the TCR CDR3 was HTBI. TCRdb independently ran MiXCR on the multiplex PCR reads; one entry per CDR3 protein. Found here are roughly 500,000 distinct CDR3 sequences, roughly 16% of them singletons; the top ten hold approximately 30%. The material sequenced was blood. The source of these receptors is a woman in her twenties or thirties with Graves' ophthalmopathy.

This clonotype was picked up many times. The chain is built from TRBV11-1 and TRBJ2-2; D not certain. V lost 5 bases to trimming and J lost 3 bases, with 10 bases between them. Looked up from germline, CDR1 is SGHAT and CDR2 is FQDESV (reference sequence). The CDR3 runs 14 residues. The chain's CDR3 is CASSLDLDTGELFF. In nucleotides, the CDR3 is TGTGCCAGCAGCCTCGACCTGGACACCGGGGAGCTGTTTTTT.

As concerns this clonotype: Germline and junction disagree at one end, which may indicate a read error. The chain has TRBV28 and TRBJ2-7; 13 bases agree with TRBD2. The germline gives CDR1 MDHEN, CDR2 SYDVKM. This CDR3 spans 14 amino acids. CDR3 sequence reads: CANSVTSGRYEQYF. The CDR3 DNA follows: TGTGCCAACAGTGTGACTAGCGGGAGGTACGAGCAGTACTTC. The variable domain in full, completed from reference TRBV28 and TRBJ2-7, reads DVKVTQSSRYLVKRTGEKVFLECVQDMDHENMFWYRQDPGLGLRLIYFSYDVKMKEKGDIPEGYSVSREKKERFSLILESASTNQTSMYLCANSVTSGRYEQYFGPGTRLTVT.

The J gene is TRBJ2-4, the V gene TRBV4-3; D not certain. The V gene lost 0 bases and the J gene lost 8 bases, with 8 bases spanning the gap. This CDR3 region has 13 residues. Germline CDR1 and CDR2: LGHNA and YSLEER. The CDR3 DNA reads as TGCGCCAGCAGCCAAGATTCCGGAGACATTCAGTACTTC. It is translated as CASSQDSGDIQYF.

At least ten counts were recorded for this clonotype. The chain uses TRBV6-5 and TRBJ2-5; TRBD1 is a possible D gene (7 bases). V was cut by 0 bases and J by 5 bases, with 16 bases left in between. This CDR3 is 16 amino acids long. Looked up from germline, CDR1 is MNHEY and CDR2 is SVGAGI. CDR3 in DNA: TGTGCCAGCAGTTACTCGAGGAGGGGGCCTCCCGAGACCCAGTACTTC. Protein sequence: CASSYSRRGPPETQYF.

This clonotype showed up many times. The rearrangement links TRBV20-1 to TRBJ2-3; D gene unclear. V shed 5 bases and J shed 1 base, with 16 bases lying between them. This CDR3 contains 15 residues. Germline loops: CDR1 DFQATT, CDR2 SNEGSKA (reference sequence). The CDR3 protein is CSAHSPWAGTDTQYF. The CDR3 DNA follows: TGCAGTGCTCACTCGCCTTGGGCTGGCACAGATACGCAGTATTTT.

This clonotype was seen repeatedly, ten times or more. The chain employs TRBV7-8 and TRBJ1-2, with D possibly matching TRBD1 (5 bases). V gave up 1 base and J gave up 4 bases, with 13 bases separating them. CDR1 is SGHVS, CDR2 FQNEAQ, per germline. CDR3 size: 15 residues. CDR3 bases: TGTGCCAGCAGCTTAGGGCAGGGTATGGGCTATGGCTACACCTTC. It yields the protein CASSLGQGMGYGYTF.

This clonotype was counted at least ten times. Because the CDR3 is missing its conserved closing phenylalanine or tryptophan, this is likely a read error. J is TRBJ2-7 and V is TRBV20-1, with D possibly being TRBD1 (6 bases). This CDR3 comprises 12 residues. Trimming took off 6 bases at V and 5 bases at J, with 14 bases between the two ends. Germline-derived CDR1 and CDR2 are DFQATT and SNEGSKA (reference sequence). CDR3 in amino acids: CSARRQVHEQYL. The CDR3 region has the DNA TGCAGTGCAAGACGACAGGTCCACGAGCAGTACCTC.

This chain connects TRBV4-3 to TRBJ2-3, with 7 bases matching TRBD2. The V gene end was trimmed by 2 bases and the J gene end by 0 bases; junction bases not matched to a gene: 5. This CDR3 region has 16 residues. Germline V gives CDR1 LGHNA, CDR2 YSLEER. The DNA for the CDR3 is TGCGCCAGCAGCCAACTAGCGGCCCCCAGCACAGATACGCAGTATTTT. It specifies CASSQLAAPSTDTQYF.

The V and J genes are TRBV6-2 or TRBV6-3 and TRBJ1-1; unclear D gene. CDR3 length equals 13 residues. CDR1 MNHEY and CDR2 SVGEGT come from the germline V gene. V lost 2 bases and J 5 bases, leaving 9 bases between the germline ends. The CDR3 spells CASSYRTATEAFF. Written as DNA, the CDR3 is TGTGCCAGCAGTTACCGGACGGCTACTGAAGCTTTCTTT.

This clonotype has a count of ten or more. The gene calls are TRBV29-1 and TRBJ2-5; D call uncertain. Germline CDR1 is SQVTM and CDR2 is ANQGSEA. The CDR3 extends over 14 amino acids. The V and J ends lost 4 bases and 3 bases respectively, with 15 bases between them. In DNA form, the CDR3 reads TGCAGCGTTGGTCACGCTCTAGGGAAAGAGACCCAGTACTTC. Residues: CSVGHALGKETQYF.

The V call is TRBV6-4, the J call TRBJ2-7; D is possibly TRBD2 (5 bases). Germline V gene data show CDR1 as MRHNA and CDR2 as SNTAGT. CDR3 length: 15 residues. V lost 3 bases and J lost 1, with 13 bases in between. CDR3 residues: CASSESASRSYEQYF. The CDR3 bases are TGTGCCAGCAGTGAGTCGGCTAGCCGATCCTACGAGCAGTACTTC.

V gene TRBV7-9 combines with J gene TRBJ2-7, with TRBD2 matching 11 bases. From germline, CDR1 is SEHNR and CDR2 FQNEAQ (reference sequence). J lost 0 bases, V lost 6 bases, and 4 bases had no gene match. The CDR3 has 15 amino acids. The CDR3 nucleotides read TGTGCCAGCAGGGAAACTAGCGGGAGCTCCTACGAGCAGTACTTC. Translated, it gives CASRETSGSSYEQYF.

This clonotype appeared many times. The chain joins TRBV6-2 or TRBV6-3 to TRBJ2-1; 9 positions agree with TRBD2. The CDR3 consists of 16 residues. The V gene end was trimmed by 6 bases and the J gene end by 0 bases; junction bases not matched to a gene: 6. Per the germline V gene, CDR1 is MNHEY and CDR2 is SVGEGT. CDR3: CASRLAGTHSYNEQFF. The CDR3 nucleotides read TGTGCCAGCAGGCTAGCGGGGACACACTCCTACAATGAGCAGTTCTTC.

This clonotype was counted between two and nine times. The chain recombines TRBV20-1 with TRBJ1-4; a weak D match, TRBD1 (5 bases). The V end was cut by 3 bases, the J end by 4 bases, with 15 bases between. CDR3 length: 15 amino acids. The germline V gene encodes CDR1 DFQATT and CDR2 SNEGSKA (reference sequence). The CDR3: CSARDRGRDNEKLFF. DNA for the CDR3: TGCAGTGCTAGGGACCGGGGCAGAGATAATGAAAAACTGTTTTTT.

This clonotype has a handful of counts. V and J are TRBV13 and TRBJ1-6, with TRBD1 matching over 9 bases. There are 15 residues in the CDR3. Per germline, CDR1 PRHDT and CDR2 FYEKMQ (reference sequence). The V segment lost 6 bases and the J segment 10 bases; nucleotides outside the gene matches: 10. The DNA for the CDR3 is TGTGCCAGCAGATTGGGACAGGGAGTTGAGTCACCCCTCCACTTT. The encoded protein is CASRLGQGVESPLHF.

Written as DNA, the CDR3 is TGCGCCAGCAGCCATAACGAGGGTATCGTAGATACGCAGTATTTT. Translation: CASSHNEGIVDTQYF. The V call is TRBV5-1, the J call TRBJ2-3, with D possibly being TRBD2 (5 bases). The CDR3 sequence is 15 residues long. V was cut by 4 bases and J by 5 bases, with 17 bases left in between. CDR1 and CDR2 (germline): SGHRS, YFSETQ.

This clonotype was recorded many times. The CDR3 is CASSVEVGPYEQYF. The CDR3 nucleotides are TGTGCCAGCAGCGTAGAGGTCGGTCCCTACGAGCAGTACTTC. The J gene is TRBJ2-7, the V gene TRBV9; no definite D call. The germline V and J ends were trimmed by 0 bases and 2 bases, with 9 bases remaining between them. CDR3 length: 14 amino acids. Looked up from germline, CDR1 is SGDLS and CDR2 is YYNGEE. The full variable domain, its missing parts supplied by reference TRBV9 and TRBJ2-7, is DSGVTQTPKHLITATGQRVTLRCSPRSGDLSVYWYQQSLDQGLQFLIQYYNGEERAKGNILERFSAQQFPDLHSELNLSSLELGDSALYFCASSVEVGPYEQYFGPGTRLTVT.

Many counts were recorded for this clonotype. V gene TRBV3-1 combines with J gene TRBJ1-5; tentative D call: TRBD1 (5 bases). Germline CDR1 reads LGHDT; CDR2 reads YNNKEL (reference sequence). With 0 bases removed from V and 8 bases from J, the gap between germline ends came to 14 bases. This CDR3 is 15 amino acids long. The CDR3 DNA sequence: TGTGCCAGCAGCCAAGACGTGGCAGGGTCTAAGCCCCAGCATTTT. Encoded protein: CASSQDVAGSKPQHF. Combining the CDR3 with reference TRBV3-1 and TRBJ1-5 gives the whole variable domain DTAVSQTPKYLVTQMGNDKSIKCEQNLGHDTMYWYKQDSKKFLKIMFSYNNKELIINETVPNRFSPKSPDKAHLNLHINSLELGDSAVYFCASSQDVAGSKPQHFGDGTRLSIL.

This clonotype was detected ten times or more. The chain joins TRBV6-2 or TRBV6-3 to TRBJ2-3; 14 bases are a match to TRBD2. This CDR3 has 17 amino acids. Trimming at V came to 6 bases and at J to 3 bases, leaving 8 bases not matched to a gene. The germline V gene has CDR1 MNHEY and CDR2 SVGEGT. The CDR3 nucleotides read TGTGCCAGCAGCCCCCGACTAGCGGGAGGGAGAACAGATACGCAGTATTTT. This sequence encodes CASSPRLAGGRTDTQYF.

V gene TRBV28 combines with J gene TRBJ1-2; D not resolved. V lost 6 bases and J 10 bases, leaving 15 bases between the germline ends. CDR1 and CDR2 (germline): MDHEN, SYDVKM. The CDR3 loop spans 12 amino acids. The chain's CDR3 is CASSPPGKHYTF. CDR3 DNA sequence: TGTGCCAGCAGCCCTCCGGGAAAACACTACACCTTC.

This clonotype was detected only a few times. The V call is TRBV3-1, the J call TRBJ2-1, with unresolved D. The closer fit of TRBJ2-7 to the DNA end suggests the J call may be wrong. Germline CDR1 reads LGHDT; CDR2 reads YNNKEL (reference sequence). This CDR3 is built from 12 residues. CDR3 residues: CASSLVNNEQYF. CDR3 DNA: TGTGCCAGCAGCCTCGTCAACAATGAGCAGTACTTC.

This clonotype showed up many times. The CDR3 region is CASSNIRGVGLRGGSKARNYEQYF. For the CDR3, the DNA is TGTGCCAGCAGTAACATCCGCGGGGTTGGTTTGAGGGGTGGAAGTAAAGCGAGAAACTACGAGCAGTACTTC. The rearrangement uses TRBV12-3 or TRBV12-4 and TRBJ2-7, with TRBD2 as a possible D gene (6 bases). CDR3 size: 24 residues. V lost 5 bases to trimming and J lost 3 bases, with 44 bases between them.

The chain carries TRBV19 and TRBJ2-4, with D possibly matching TRBD2 (6 bases). V was trimmed by 5 bases and J by 0 bases, leaving 14 bases between them. The CDR3 is 16 residues long. The germline CDR1 and CDR2 sequences are LNHDA and SQIVND (reference sequence). In DNA form, the CDR3 reads TGTGCCAGTAGTGCCTCGTCGGGACTAGCCAAAAACATTCAGTACTTC. Amino acid sequence: CASSASSGLAKNIQYF.